The 7 T cell receptor beta chains in this list originate from one sample, sequenced in a study of blood T cells in healthy people across ages. A second PCR, run for about 7 to 11 cycles, used a sample-barcoded 5' primer plus a J-beta primer mix. In TCRdb, the 5' RACE reads were re-called with MiXCR into one record per CDR3 protein. Of roughly 900,000 distinct CDR3 sequences detected, roughly 52% appear once; the ten largest clones hold roughly 13%. The sequenced sample was blood. The receptors stem from a man in his thirties or forties in good health.

Comments on this clonotype: A clone one base away is much larger, so this may be a read error. The chain recombines TRBV7-2 with TRBJ2-5, with D unclear. Germline V gene sequence: CDR1 SGHTA, CDR2 FQGNSA. Trimming took off 2 bases at V and 2 bases at J, with 6 bases between the two ends. This CDR3 is built from 13 residues. The CDR3 coding sequence is TGTACCAGCAGCTTAAGAGCTCAAGAGACCCAGTACTTC. Its translation: CTSSLRAQETQYF. Combining the CDR3 with reference TRBV7-2 and TRBJ2-5 gives the whole variable domain GAGVSQSPSNKVTEKGKDVELRCDPISGHTALYWYRQSLGQGLEFLIYFQGNSAPDKSGLPSDRFSAERTGGSVSTLTIQRTQQEDSAVYLCTSSLRAQETQYFGPGTRLLVL.

The gene calls are TRBV29-1 and TRBJ2-7; D perhaps matches TRBD1 (6 bases). Looked up from germline, CDR1 is SQVTM and CDR2 is ANQGSEA. The CDR3 sequence is 14 residues long. V was pared by 4 bases and J by 2 bases, with 15 bases between. As DNA, the CDR3 is TGCAGCGTTGGAAAAGTAGCAGGGGCCTACGAGCAGTACTTC. This encodes CSVGKVAGAYEQYF.

The J gene is TRBJ1-2, the V gene TRBV12-3 or TRBV12-4, with D perhaps TRBD1 (5 bases). The CDR3 contains 15 residues. Trimming took off 7 bases at V and 6 bases at J, with 21 bases between the two ends. CDR3: CASTLHGAGRNGYTF. For the CDR3, the DNA is TGTGCCAGCACCCTACATGGGGCAGGGAGGAATGGCTACACCTTC.

This chain uses TRBV7-2 with TRBJ2-1; 9 bases line up with TRBD1. The DNA matches TRBJ2-7 better at its end, which makes the J call doubtful. The CDR3 totals 15 residues. CDR1 is SGHTA, CDR2 FQGNSA, per germline. In nucleotides, the CDR3 is TGTGCCAGCAGCCCGGGGACAGGGTGGAACAATGAGCAGTACTTC. Encoded protein: CASSPGTGWNNEQYF.

The chain employs TRBV28 and TRBJ2-1, with a weak D call TRBD2 (7 bases). Germline-derived CDR1 and CDR2 are MDHEN and SYDVKM. V was trimmed by 6 bases and J by 6 bases, leaving 12 bases between them. The CDR3 sequence is 13 residues long. This CDR3 reads CASREGGANEQFF. CDR3 sequence (DNA): TGTGCCAGCAGAGAAGGGGGGGCCAATGAGCAGTTCTTC.

Concerning this clonotype itself: One end of the junction fails to match germline, which may point to a read error. V gene TRBV4-3 combines with J gene TRBJ2-1; possibly TRBD2 for D (6 bases). From germline, CDR1 is LGHNA and CDR2 YSLEER. The CDR3 runs 16 residues. CDR3: CASSQDPAGGYNGQFF. Written as DNA, the CDR3 is TGCGCCAGCAGCCAAGATCCGGCCGGGGGTTACAATGGGCAGTTCTTC.

The chain employs TRBV27 and TRBJ1-1; D is ambiguous. Looked up from germline, CDR1 is MNHEY and CDR2 is SMNVEV (reference sequence). Trimming left V 6 bases short and J 1 base short, with 12 bases between. The CDR3 runs 14 residues. CDR3 coding DNA: TGTGCCAGCAGCCCCACGGAAAGGAACACTGAAGCTTTCTTT. This translates into CASSPTERNTEAFF.